The 30 T cell receptor beta chains presented below share a single source sample, sequenced in a study of human T cells and chemical hapten exposure. TCRdb ran MiXCR on the RACE reads and lists one entry per CDR3 protein. The data hold approximately 260,000 distinct CDR3 sequences, with more than 6.5% observed a single time. The time point denotes: pre-sensitization, week 0. Treatment described: therapeutic diphenylcyclopropenone sensitization with weekly scalp DPC. Here the sequenced sample was whole blood, taken in connection with sensitization to the hapten diphenylcyclopropenone (DPC). These receptors were taken from a woman in her forties with alopecia areata. Some clones in this sample may be carry-over from other donors' samples.

A few counts support this clonotype. The chain is built from TRBV12-3 or TRBV12-4 and TRBJ1-5; D may be TRBD1 (5 bases). V lost 6 bases to trimming and J lost 4 bases, with 16 bases between them. The CDR3 spans 15 residues. The CDR3 is CASRLGASVNQPQHF. The CDR3, as DNA: TGTGCCAGCAGACTAGGGGCCAGCGTGAATCAGCCCCAGCATTTT.

Comments on this clonotype: This could be a read error, since a much larger clone is one nucleotide away. The chain recombines TRBV24-1 with TRBJ2-2; the D gene is possibly TRBD1 (5 bases). Germline V gives CDR1 KGHDR, CDR2 SFDVKD. The V gene lost 5 bases and the J gene lost 4 bases, with 10 bases spanning the gap. The CDR3 is 14 residues long. Here the CDR3 DNA reads TGTGCCACCAGTGGAAGGACATTCACCGGGGAGCTGTTTTTT. Its protein product is CATSGRTFTGELFF.

This clonotype was seen a few times. V and J are TRBV6-5 and TRBJ2-1; D call uncertain. Germline V gene data show CDR1 as MNHEY and CDR2 as SVGAGI. V was trimmed by 0 bases and J by 10 bases, leaving 13 bases between them. CDR3 length equals 14 residues. The chain's CDR3 is CASSYSIREGEQFF. The CDR3 DNA reads as TGTGCCAGCAGTTACTCGATAAGGGAAGGGGAGCAGTTCTTC.

In its sample, this clonotype was seen many times. The chain recombines TRBV6-2 or TRBV6-3 with TRBJ2-5, with D tentatively TRBD2 (5 bases). V gave up 6 bases and J gave up 2 bases, with 10 bases separating them. The germline gives CDR1 MNHEY, CDR2 SVGEGT. The CDR3 is 13 residues long. The CDR3 reads CASRGAAQETQYF. CDR3 sequence (DNA): TGTGCCAGCAGGGGAGCGGCACAAGAGACCCAGTACTTC.

The rearrangement uses TRBV24-1 and TRBJ2-3; D is unresolved. The CDR3 extends over 16 amino acids. Trimming took off 1 base at V and 1 base at J, with 11 bases between the two ends. Per the germline V gene, CDR1 is KGHDR and CDR2 is SFDVKD. The CDR3: CATSDFKVFGTDTQYF. The CDR3 DNA sequence: TGTGCCACCAGTGATTTCAAGGTATTCGGCACAGATACGCAGTATTTT.

This clonotype was picked up a small number of times. The chain couples TRBV7-2 to TRBJ2-5; 7 bases are a match to TRBD1. Germline V gives CDR1 SGHTA, CDR2 FQGNSA. This CDR3 spans 15 amino acids. With V trimmed by 5 bases and J by 4 bases, 10 bases remained unmatched. DNA of the CDR3: TGTGCCAGCAGCCCGCAGACAGGGCCGAGAGAGACCCAGTACTTC. Its protein product is CASSPQTGPRETQYF.

In its sample, this clonotype was seen many times. The chain carries TRBV5-1 and TRBJ1-5; no firm D call. CDR1 and CDR2 from the germline V gene are SGHRS and YFSETQ. V lost 1 base, J lost 4 bases, and 12 bases lay in between. The CDR3 consists of 15 residues. Here the CDR3 reads CASSLLGNMNQPQHF. For the CDR3, the DNA is TGCGCCAGCAGCTTGCTAGGGAATATGAATCAGCCCCAGCATTTT.

The rearrangement uses TRBV7-2 and TRBJ2-1, with 13 bases lining up with TRBD2. The V gene's germline CDR1 is SGHTA and CDR2 FQGNSA. The CDR3 has 16 residues. Germline trimming cut 4 bases from V and 6 bases from J; bases unmatched to any gene: 6. In nucleotides, the CDR3 is TGTGCCAGCAGCTCCGAAGGGACTAGCGGGGCCAATGAGCAGTTCTTC. It translates to CASSSEGTSGANEQFF.

A few counts support this clonotype. The genes are TRBV29-1 and TRBJ1-1; no firm D call. The V and J ends lost 3 bases and 2 bases respectively, with 4 bases between them. The CDR3 is 11 amino acids. Germline values: CDR1 SQVTM, CDR2 ANQGSEA. CDR3 residues: CSVEGNTEAFF. CDR3 nucleotides: TGCAGCGTTGAGGGTAACACTGAAGCTTTCTTT.

The rearrangement uses TRBV28 and TRBJ2-7; the D is unclear. V shed 2 bases and J shed 8 bases, with 13 bases lying between them. CDR1 and CDR2 (germline): MDHEN, SYDVKM. CDR3 length equals 13 residues. The chain's CDR3 is CASSLRSLDQQYF. The CDR3 DNA sequence: TGTGCCAGCAGTTTACGATCGCTAGACCAGCAGTACTTC. Using reference TRBV28 and TRBJ2-7 for the parts outside the CDR3, the full variable domain is DVKVTQSSRYLVKRTGEKVFLECVQDMDHENMFWYRQDPGLGLRLIYFSYDVKMKEKGDIPEGYSVSREKKERFSLILESASTNQTSMYLCASSLRSLDQQYFGPGTRLTVT.

The gene calls are TRBV5-6 and TRBJ1-1; the D gene is possibly TRBD1 (5 bases). Germline V gives CDR1 SGHDT, CDR2 YYEEEE. V dropped 0 bases and J dropped 7 bases, with 13 bases sitting between them. The CDR3 is made up of 14 amino acids. This CDR3 reads CASSLVITGGEAFF. The DNA of the CDR3 is TGTGCCAGCAGCTTGGTGATTACAGGAGGTGAAGCTTTCTTT.

This clonotype was counted many times. The rearrangement uses TRBV29-1 and TRBJ2-1; TRBD1 matches 7 bases. This CDR3 has 14 amino acids. Germline V CDR1 and CDR2: SQVTM, ANQGSEA. The V segment lost 4 bases and the J segment 0 bases; nucleotides outside the gene matches: 3. CDR3 sequence: CSVVRGPSYNEQFF. The DNA of the CDR3 is TGCAGCGTTGTAAGGGGGCCCTCCTACAATGAGCAGTTCTTC.

The chain joins TRBV12-3 or TRBV12-4 to TRBJ2-7; 10 nucleotides agree with TRBD2. The J segment lost 1 base and the V segment lost 6 bases, leaving 21 bases of the junction unmatched. The CDR3 is 20 amino acids. The CDR3 DNA sequence: TGTGCCAGCAGCTTGACCATCCACTCCGGGACTAGCGCAATATCCTACGAGCAGTACTTC. Its translation: CASSLTIHSGTSAISYEQYF.

The chain combines TRBV28 with TRBJ2-6, with D unclear. Per germline, CDR1 MDHEN and CDR2 SYDVKM. The CDR3 totals 15 residues. Trimming took 5 bases from V and 0 from J, leaving 8 bases between them. The CDR3 nucleotides are TGTGCCAGCAGTCCCGGCTTCTCTGGGGCCAACGTCCTGACTTTC. It encodes CASSPGFSGANVLTF.

This clonotype was seen more than once but under ten times. V and J are TRBV12-3 or TRBV12-4 and TRBJ2-2; D possibly corresponds to TRBD2 (6 bases). The CDR3 is 15 residues long. Between the trimmed V and J ends, which lost 6 bases and 4 bases, there was a span of 15 bases. The CDR3 bases are TGTGCCAGCAGATATGCCCAGGGAGGCACCGGGGAGCTGTTTTTT. Translation gives CASRYAQGGTGELFF.

The CDR3 spells CASSPTSVPETQYF. The CDR3 nucleotides read TGTGCCAGCAGCCCCACTAGCGTGCCGGAGACCCAGTACTTC. The chain uses TRBV7-9 and TRBJ2-5; 7 bases are shared with TRBD2. CDR3 length equals 14 residues. Germline V gene lookup returns CDR1 SEHNR and CDR2 FQNEAQ (reference sequence). J lost 5 bases, V lost 5 bases, and 8 bases had no gene match.

This chain links TRBV14 with TRBJ1-1; 8 positions agree with TRBD1. The CDR3 runs 16 residues. V lost 5 bases to trimming and J lost 3 bases; unmatched junction nucleotides: 11. Germline-derived CDR1 and CDR2 are SGHDN and FVKESK. CDR3 DNA: TGTGCCAGCAGCGTACATACAGGGGGAGGGGACACTGAAGCTTTCTTT. Amino acids: CASSVHTGGGDTEAFF.

This clonotype appeared a few times. The chain employs TRBV12-3 or TRBV12-4 and TRBJ2-1, with D perhaps matching TRBD2 (6 bases). V was shortened by 6 bases and J by 5 bases, with 23 bases between the two germline ends. This CDR3 contains 17 residues. The CDR3 sequence is CASSYARGLRRDNEQFF. The CDR3 DNA reads TGTGCCAGCAGCTACGCCCGGGGACTTCGACGGGACAATGAGCAGTTCTTC.

This clonotype was detected a few times. The CDR3 region has the DNA TGTGCCAGCAGCTTCGGGACAGCCGCCTACGAGCAGTACTTC. This gives the protein CASSFGTAAYEQYF. This sequence joins TRBV5-6 and TRBJ2-7; 7 positions match TRBD1. V was pared by 2 bases and J by 2 bases, with 4 bases of the junction left unmatched. The CDR3 totals 14 residues. From germline, CDR1 is SGHDT and CDR2 YYEEEE.

This clonotype was recorded at least ten times. The chain is built from TRBV11-2 and TRBJ1-1; no firm D call. Germline CDR1 SGHAT, CDR2 FQNNGV. The V end was cut by 4 bases, the J end by 9 bases, with 6 bases between. The CDR3 is made up of 10 amino acids. The CDR3 reads CASSSIKAFF. CDR3 DNA sequence: TGTGCCAGCAGCTCGATAAAAGCTTTCTTT.

V is TRBV28 and J is TRBJ2-1, with 8 bases identical to TRBD2. CDR3 length: 12 residues. Germline assignment: CDR1 MDHEN and CDR2 SYDVKM. With 7 bases clipped from V and 6 bases from J, the junction kept 2 bases outside the gene matches. Here the CDR3 reads CASTGLANEQFF. The CDR3 DNA reads TGTGCCAGCACCGGACTAGCCAATGAGCAGTTCTTC. The variable domain in full, completed from reference TRBV28 and TRBJ2-1, reads DVKVTQSSRYLVKRTGEKVFLECVQDMDHENMFWYRQDPGLGLRLIYFSYDVKMKEKGDIPEGYSVSREKKERFSLILESASTNQTSMYLCASTGLANEQFFGPGTRLTVL.

This clonotype came up a few times. This chain connects TRBV19 to TRBJ2-1, with D perhaps given as TRBD1 or TRBD2 (5 bases each). Trimming removed 4 bases at V and 8 bases at J, with 18 bases between. CDR1 and CDR2 (germline): LNHDA, SQIVND (reference sequence). The CDR3 has 15 amino acids. CDR3 residues: CASSRTGALVHEQFF. The CDR3 DNA is TGTGCCAGTAGTAGGACTGGGGCATTGGTCCATGAGCAGTTCTTC.

The chain joins TRBV27 to TRBJ1-1, with D possibly matching TRBD1 (5 bases). From germline, CDR1 is MNHEY and CDR2 SMNVEV (reference sequence). This CDR3 is 12 amino acids long. V was trimmed by 4 bases and J by 10 bases, leaving 13 bases between them. CDR3 loop: CASSSQGGVAFF. As DNA, the CDR3 is TGTGCCAGCAGTTCGCAGGGAGGGGTAGCTTTCTTT.

In its sample, this clonotype was seen many times. CDR3 DNA sequence: TGTGCCAGCAGCCAAGATGTGGCAGGGGGATCGGGTCAGCCCCAGCATTTT. It is translated as CASSQDVAGGSGQPQHF. This chain uses TRBV4-2 with TRBJ1-5, with 7 bases matching TRBD1. Germline V gene sequence: CDR1 LGHNA, CDR2 YNFKEQ. This CDR3 has 17 residues. Unmatched junction bases numbered 11, after V lost 0 bases and J lost 6 bases.

The V gene is TRBV7-2, the J gene TRBJ2-5; D gene unclear. Germline-derived CDR1 and CDR2 are SGHTA and FQGNSA. Trimming removed 5 bases at V and 5 bases at J, with 9 bases between. The CDR3 loop spans 12 amino acids. The CDR3 coding sequence is TGTGCCAGCAGCCGTTCCGCCGAGACCCAGTACTTC. This encodes CASSRSAETQYF.

This clonotype came up a few times. The chain joins TRBV18 to TRBJ1-5; weak D call: TRBD1 (5 bases). Per germline, CDR1 KGHSH and CDR2 LQKENI. CDR3 length: 15 amino acids. Trimming cost V 2 bases and J 0 bases, with 8 bases left between them. This CDR3 is CASSPMDNSNQPQHF. The CDR3 DNA reads TGTGCCAGCTCACCAATGGACAATAGCAATCAGCCCCAGCATTTT.

The chain joins TRBV24-1 to TRBJ2-1, with TRBD2 identical over 12 bases. V shed 2 bases and J 4 bases; nucleotides not matched to a gene: 5. The germline V gene has CDR1 KGHDR and CDR2 SFDVKD. This CDR3 comprises 17 residues. Here the CDR3 reads CATSDYGLAGGYNEQFF. DNA of the CDR3: TGTGCCACCAGTGATTACGGGCTAGCGGGAGGGTACAATGAGCAGTTCTTC.

This clonotype was picked up many times. This rearrangement joins TRBV6-2 or TRBV6-3 to TRBJ1-5; weak D call: TRBD1 (5 bases). Germline V gives CDR1 MNHEY, CDR2 SVGEGT. V was clipped by 8 bases and J by 4 bases, with 12 bases between them. There are 13 residues in the CDR3. The CDR3 protein is CASLGTGNQPQHF. Written as DNA, the CDR3 is TGTGCCAGCCTGGGGACGGGAAATCAGCCCCAGCATTTT.

This clonotype was found a few times. The rearrangement links TRBV27 to TRBJ2-7; a possible D gene is TRBD1 (8 bases). CDR3 size: 15 residues. The V and J ends lost 4 bases and 6 bases respectively, with 19 bases between them. Germline V gene sequence: CDR1 MNHEY, CDR2 SMNVEV (reference sequence). This CDR3 is CASSWGGTGGSEQYF. CDR3 in DNA: TGTGCCAGCAGTTGGGGGGGCACAGGGGGGAGCGAGCAGTACTTC.

This clonotype came up many times. The chain combines TRBV5-4 with TRBJ2-3; the D call may be TRBD1 or TRBD2 (7 bases each). With 0 bases removed from V and 6 bases from J, the gap between germline ends came to 20 bases. From germline, CDR1 is SGHNT and CDR2 YYREEE (reference sequence). This CDR3 region has 17 residues. For the CDR3, the DNA is TGTGCCAGCAGCTTGGACCCTTCCAGGGGGGGCCGCGATACGCAGTATTTT. Translated, it gives CASSLDPSRGGRDTQYF. Full variable domain (rest looked up from reference TRBV5-4 and TRBJ2-3): ETGVTQSPTHLIKTRGQQVTLRCSSQSGHNTVSWYQQALGQGPQFIFQYYREEENGRGNFPPRFSGLQFPNYSSELNVNALELDDSALYLCASSLDPSRGGRDTQYFGPGTRLTVL.